These 26 T cell receptor beta chains were sequenced from one sample in a study of CD8 T cells in ankylosing spondylitis. TCRdb recomputed calls from the 5' RACE reads with MiXCR, one row per CDR3 protein. The table lists 200,000 to 250,000 distinct CDR3 sequences, roughly a tenth of them singletons, with roughly 6.8% in the top ten. Sequencing used blood, either unsorted or a sorted T cell fraction (not recorded which). The receptors originated from a male donor with ankylosing spondylitis or in good health (not recorded which).

The sample holds many counts of this clonotype. V usage is TRBV6-1 and J usage is TRBJ1-1, with TRBD1 matching 7 bases. This CDR3 is 14 amino acids long. The trim removed 4 bases at V and 2 bases at J, leaving 4 bases unmatched. The germline V gene encodes CDR1 MNHNS and CDR2 SASEGT. CDR3 in DNA: TGTGCCAGCAGTGCGACAGGGAGCAACACTGAAGCTTTCTTT. It specifies CASSATGSNTEAFF.

Ten or more counts support this clonotype. The chain is built from TRBV20-1 and TRBJ1-6; D not resolved. Per germline, CDR1 DFQATT and CDR2 SNEGSKA (reference sequence). The CDR3 runs 16 residues. V lost 4 bases, J lost 0 bases, and 13 bases lay in between. CDR3 sequence: CSAKDEYFSYNSPLHF. In nucleotides, the CDR3 is TGCAGTGCTAAGGACGAATACTTCTCCTATAATTCACCCCTCCACTTT.

This clonotype has at least ten counts. V gene TRBV5-1 combines with J gene TRBJ2-7; 8 nucleotides align to TRBD1. The CDR3 covers 13 residues. Germline V gene sequence: CDR1 SGHRS, CDR2 YFSETQ. V gave up 5 bases and J gave up 3 bases; unmatched junction bases: 4. CDR3 sequence (DNA): TGCGCCAGCAGTCCGGACAGGGACTACGAGCAGTACTTC. This gives the protein CASSPDRDYEQYF.

This clonotype was detected many times. This chain joins TRBV5-1 and TRBJ2-5; 9 bases are a match to TRBD2. CDR1 SGHRS and CDR2 YFSETQ come from the germline V gene. The CDR3 contains 15 residues. V shed 0 bases, J shed 1 base, and the junction held 1 base outside the gene matches. This chain's CDR3 is CASSLGLAAQETQYF. The CDR3 DNA reads as TGCGCCAGCAGCTTGGGACTAGCGGCCCAAGAGACCCAGTACTTC.

This rearrangement joins TRBV6-2 or TRBV6-3 to TRBJ1-5; D gene uncertain. Trimming took 4 bases from V and 5 from J, leaving 12 bases between them. The CDR3 is made up of 14 amino acids. The germline V gene has CDR1 MNHEY and CDR2 SVGEGT. Here the CDR3 DNA reads TGTGCCAGCAGTTTCTCCAGACGCGATCAGCCCCAGCATTTT. Translating gives CASSFSRRDQPQHF.

This clonotype was detected a few times. The chain links TRBV7-8 to TRBJ2-6, with D possibly TRBD1 on 6 matching bases. Germline values: CDR1 SGHVS, CDR2 FQNEAQ. The V gene lost 2 bases and the J gene lost 4 bases, with 9 bases spanning the gap. This CDR3 comprises 15 residues. As DNA, the CDR3 is TGTGCCAGCAGCTTAAGGGACACAGGGGCCAACGTCCTGACTTTC. Its translation is CASSLRDTGANVLTF.

This clonotype showed up just a few times. The genes are TRBV28 and TRBJ2-3, with D perhaps TRBD2 (5 bases). V was cut by 3 bases and J by 4 bases, with 11 bases left in between. The CDR3 spans 14 residues. Germline V lookup: CDR1 MDHEN, CDR2 SYDVKM. CDR3 bases: TGTGCCAGCAGTTTCGGCGGGTCTTCAGATACGCAGTATTTT. It yields the protein CASSFGGSSDTQYF.

The V and J genes are TRBV25-1 and TRBJ2-2; D is undetermined. Germline V gene sequence: CDR1 MGHDK, CDR2 SYGVNS. The CDR3 length is 13 residues. Trimming took off 3 bases at V and 6 bases at J, with 8 bases between the two ends. The CDR3 DNA reads as TGTGCCAGCAGTGATCCCTTCGCCGGGGAGCTGTTTTTT. This gives the protein CASSDPFAGELFF. The entire variable domain, with the rest obtained from reference TRBV25-1 and TRBJ2-2, is as follows: EADIYQTPRYLVIGTGKKITLECSQTMGHDKMYWYQQDPGMELHLIHYSYGVNSTEKGDLSSESTVSRIRTEHFPLTLESARPSHTSQYLCASSDPFAGELFFGEGSRLTVL.

This clonotype was seen many times. The chain has TRBV2 and TRBJ2-7, with no clear D. Germline assignment: CDR1 SNHLY and CDR2 FYNNEI. The CDR3 contains 15 residues. Between the trimmed V and J ends, which lost 1 base and 4 bases, there was a span of 14 bases. The CDR3 nucleotides are TGTGCCAGCAGTGAAGGCGGCAGTATGTTTTACGAGCAGTACTTC. It yields the protein CASSEGGSMFYEQYF.

The J gene is TRBJ2-2, the V gene TRBV7-7; D not certain. The CDR3 loop spans 15 amino acids. Trimming pared 1 base from V and 7 bases from J, leaving 13 bases between. CDR1 and CDR2 (germline): SSHAT, FNYEAQ (reference sequence). CDR3 amino acids: CASSLGAPSGGELFF. CDR3 sequence (DNA): TGTGCCAGCAGCTTAGGGGCCCCCTCCGGCGGGGAGCTGTTTTTT.

The V gene is TRBV20-1, the J gene TRBJ2-5, with 7 bases that match TRBD1. The CDR3 totals 15 residues. CDR1 and CDR2 from the germline V gene are DFQATT and SNEGSKA (reference sequence). V lost 4 bases to trimming and J lost 2 bases; unmatched junction nucleotides: 10. CDR3 sequence: CSANAHGQVQETQYF. The CDR3 nucleotides are TGCAGTGCTAACGCCCACGGACAGGTTCAAGAGACCCAGTACTTC.

The chain carries TRBV9 and TRBJ2-1; 7 bases line up with TRBD2. The junction had 7 bases not matched to a gene; V was cut back by 0 bases and J by 10 bases. The germline V gene has CDR1 SGDLS and CDR2 YYNGEE. CDR3 length: 14 residues. CDR3 nucleotides: TGTGCCAGCAGCGTAGAGGCGGGAGTTAGGGAGCAGTTCTTC. As protein: CASSVEAGVREQFF.

The rearrangement links TRBV19 to TRBJ2-5; 7 nucleotides match TRBD2. Germline loops: CDR1 LNHDA, CDR2 SQIVND (reference sequence). CDR3 length: 13 residues. Trimming at V came to 2 bases and at J to 3 bases, leaving 0 bases not matched to a gene. CDR3 amino acids: CASSIRGEETQYF. The DNA of the CDR3 is TGTGCCAGTAGTATACGGGGGGAAGAGACCCAGTACTTC. The complete variable domain, with remaining parts taken from reference TRBV19 and TRBJ2-5, reads DGGITQSPKYLFRKEGQNVTLSCEQNLNHDAMYWYRQDPGQGLRLIYYSQIVNDFQKGDIAEGYSVSREKKESFPLTVTSAQKNPTAFYLCASSIRGEETQYFGPGTRLLVL.

The J gene is TRBJ2-1, the V gene TRBV4-2; 7 nucleotides match TRBD1. The J segment lost 0 bases and the V segment lost 3 bases, leaving 8 bases of the junction unmatched. The CDR3 is 17 amino acids. The V gene's germline CDR1 is LGHNA and CDR2 YNFKEQ. CDR3 in amino acids: CASSHGKGASSYNEQFF. CDR3 bases: TGTGCCAGCAGCCATGGTAAGGGGGCGAGCTCCTACAATGAGCAGTTCTTC.

The chain links TRBV18 to TRBJ1-5; D call uncertain. This CDR3 is 13 amino acids long. CDR1 and CDR2 from the germline V gene are KGHSH and LQKENI. Trimming stripped 2 bases from V and 6 bases from J, with 8 bases between. CDR3 nucleotides: TGTGCCAGCTCACCAGGGGTTGGTCAGCCCCAGCATTTT. It codes for CASSPGVGQPQHF.

There are many counts of this clonotype. V and J are TRBV20-1 and TRBJ2-5; no clear D gene. The V gene lost 4 bases and the J gene lost 3 bases, with 12 bases spanning the gap. The CDR3 totals 13 residues. Germline lookup yields CDR1 DFQATT and CDR2 SNEGSKA (reference sequence). The CDR3 DNA follows: TGCAGTGCTATATCCAACATCGAAGAGACCCAGTACTTC. This translates into CSAISNIEETQYF.

This clonotype was seen ten or more times. The chain joins TRBV5-1 to TRBJ1-2, with D tentatively TRBD1 (6 bases). Germline V lookup: CDR1 SGHRS, CDR2 YFSETQ. Trimming cost V 1 base and J 0 bases, with 10 bases left between them. The CDR3 has 15 amino acids. The CDR3 protein is CASSLSGAANYGYTF. In DNA form, the CDR3 reads TGCGCCAGCAGCTTGTCAGGGGCCGCTAACTATGGCTACACCTTC.

This clonotype appeared many times. J is TRBJ2-3 and V is TRBV7-3, with D possibly being TRBD2 (5 bases). Germline loops: CDR1 SGHTA, CDR2 FQGTGA. The CDR3 spans 14 residues. V lost 5 bases and J lost 0, with 9 bases in between. CDR3 nucleotides: TGTGCCAGCAGCAGCGGATCTAGCACAGATACGCAGTATTTT. The encoded protein is CASSSGSSTDTQYF.

This clonotype was recorded a few times. The chain is built from TRBV19 and TRBJ1-1; D uncertain. CDR3 length equals 13 residues. V gave up 3 bases and J gave up 1 base, with 6 bases separating them. Germline loops: CDR1 LNHDA, CDR2 SQIVND (reference sequence). In nucleotides, the CDR3 is TGTGCCAGTAGTATCGGGCAGAACACTGAAGCTTTCTTT. It specifies CASSIGQNTEAFF. Using reference TRBV19 and TRBJ1-1 for the parts outside the CDR3, the full variable domain is DGGITQSPKYLFRKEGQNVTLSCEQNLNHDAMYWYRQDPGQGLRLIYYSQIVNDFQKGDIAEGYSVSREKKESFPLTVTSAQKNPTAFYLCASSIGQNTEAFFGQGTRLTVV.

The gene calls are TRBV5-1 and TRBJ2-1; D possibly corresponds to TRBD1 (6 bases). Germline V lookup: CDR1 SGHRS, CDR2 YFSETQ. Trimming removed 1 base from V and 6 bases from J, with 11 bases in between. The length of the CDR3 is 14 residues. CDR3 nucleotide sequence: TGCGCCAGCAGCTTGCTCCCCAGGGGCAATGAGCAGTTCTTC. This encodes CASSLLPRGNEQFF.

This clonotype has only a few counts. This chain connects TRBV12-3 or TRBV12-4 to TRBJ1-2; TRBD1 is a possible D gene (6 bases). The ends were cut back, 7 bases at V and 5 bases at J, with 20 bases in the middle. The CDR3 is made up of 15 amino acids. CDR3 coding DNA: TGTGCCAGCAAGGACGGCCCAGGGGTCCAGTATGGCTACACCTTC. Residues: CASKDGPGVQYGYTF.

The sample holds many counts of this clonotype. This chain uses TRBV12-3 or TRBV12-4 with TRBJ1-2; D gene unclear. Trimming stripped 5 bases from V and 3 bases from J, with 16 bases between. CDR3 length: 15 residues. The CDR3 bases are TGTGCCAGCAGTGTTTTCCGGGCCGCGGACTATGGCTACACCTTC. This codes for CASSVFRAADYGYTF.

This clonotype was observed many times. The chain employs TRBV7-3 and TRBJ2-1; 7 nucleotides match TRBD1. Germline-derived CDR1 and CDR2 are SGHTA and FQGTGA. The CDR3 covers 15 residues. V was clipped by 5 bases and J by 5 bases; unmatched bases: 9. The CDR3 sequence is CASSPKGGRDNEQFF. Written as DNA, the CDR3 is TGTGCCAGCAGCCCAAAAGGGGGCAGAGACAATGAGCAGTTCTTC.

This clonotype was observed many times. The CDR3 nucleotides are TGTGCCAGCAGCCCCCGTAGGGGGACCGGGGAGCTGTTTTTT. Amino acid sequence: CASSPRRGTGELFF. The chain recombines TRBV4-2 with TRBJ2-2, with a possible D match to TRBD1 (6 bases). Germline V gene lookup returns CDR1 LGHNA and CDR2 YNFKEQ. V was clipped by 4 bases and J by 5 bases, with 11 bases between them. The CDR3 runs to 14 residues.

This clonotype came up a few times. The chain carries TRBV6-1 and TRBJ2-7; 8 nucleotides line up with TRBD1. The length of the CDR3 is 14 residues. J was trimmed by 7 bases and V by 6 bases; bases with no gene match: 11. CDR1 is MNHNS and CDR2 is SASEGT in the germline V gene. Here the CDR3 reads CASRGRGPLREQYF. The CDR3 DNA is TGTGCCAGCAGAGGCAGGGGGCCTCTCCGGGAGCAGTACTTC.

This clonotype was observed at least ten times. This chain links TRBV5-1 with TRBJ1-2; D is uncertain. The germline V gene has CDR1 SGHRS and CDR2 YFSETQ. V dropped 0 bases and J dropped 5 bases, with 23 bases sitting between them. CDR3 length: 18 residues. CDR3 residues: CASSLAPPRDAQLYGYTF. The CDR3 DNA follows: TGCGCCAGCAGCTTGGCCCCCCCACGGGATGCCCAACTATATGGCTACACCTTC.